The clone carrying this T cell receptor (beta chain) was picked up a small number of times. Antigen specificity is unknown. This sample stems from a study of blood T cells in healthy people across ages. Whole-study findings and limits: Strongly correlated with naive T cell percentage was TCR beta diversity.

It was with a sample-barcoded 5' primer and a J-beta primer mix that a second PCR of about 7 to 12 cycles was run. The template-switch adaptor, which had 12 random nucleotides, put a tag on each cDNA molecule. From each sample, at least 2.5 million paired-end reads containing CDR3 were obtained. MiXCR, applied by TCRdb to the 5' RACE reads, yields one record per CDR3 protein. The sample yields about 1.6 million distinct CDR3 sequences, almost 35% seen once. This CDR3 has 15 amino acids. Germline CDR1 reads LNHNV; CDR2 reads YYDKDF (reference sequence). Trimming cost V 2 bases and J 0 bases, with 10 bases left between them.

V is TRBV15 and J is TRBJ1-2, with D uncertain. This clonotype was sampled from a woman in her 30s in good health. The sequenced sample was blood. The CDR3 region is CATSRTFEPNYGYTF. Written as DNA, the CDR3 is TGTGCCACCAGCAGAACGTTCGAGCCTAACTATGGCTACACCTTC.